The 22 T cell receptor beta chains listed next were all sequenced from one sample in a study of early T cells in non-severe SARS-CoV-2 infection (dated by TCRdb to the early 2020s). The library was obtained by 5' RACE. Data came from a NextSeq 500. TCRdb reprocessed the public reads (quality trimming at Q25 with fastp, clone calling with MiXCR) and kept in-frame beta chains. Entries are consolidated by CDR3 protein sequence, retaining the most common genes and DNA. For this sample there are tens of thousands of distinct CDR3 sequences; 12% to 15% appear just once. Of the sample, roughly 6.5% falls within the top ten clones. The sequenced sample was whole blood. These receptors were collected from an adult who was a healthcare worker with PCR-confirmed SARS-CoV-2 infection or an uninfected control (not recorded which).

In this sample, this clonotype turned up a few times. This chain connects TRBV28 to TRBJ2-5, with 10 bases that match TRBD2. V lost 9 bases, J lost 1 base, and 8 bases stayed unmatched. CDR1 is MDHEN and CDR2 is SYDVKM in the germline V gene. The CDR3 spans 15 residues. Written as DNA, the CDR3 is TGTGCCAGTGAGATAGCGGGGGGTTTCCAAGAGACCCAGTACTTC. As protein: CASEIAGGFQETQYF.

This clonotype was detected a few times. The V call is TRBV9, the J call TRBJ2-7; weak D call: TRBD2 (5 bases). From germline, CDR1 is SGDLS and CDR2 YYNGEE. The germline V and J ends were trimmed by 4 bases and 3 bases, with 8 bases remaining between them. The CDR3 consists of 12 residues. CDR3: CASSPGNYEQYF. CDR3 in DNA: TGTGCCAGCAGCCCCGGGAACTACGAGCAGTACTTC. Full variable domain (remainder filled in from reference TRBV9 and TRBJ2-7): DSGVTQTPKHLITATGQRVTLRCSPRSGDLSVYWYQQSLDQGLQFLIQYYNGEERAKGNILERFSAQQFPDLHSELNLSSLELGDSALYFCASSPGNYEQYFGPGTRLTVT.

The V gene is TRBV29-1, the J gene TRBJ1-1; D is perhaps TRBD1 (6 bases). Looked up from germline, CDR1 is SQVTM and CDR2 is ANQGSEA. V was cut by 7 bases and J by 0 bases, with 12 bases left in between. The CDR3 consists of 13 residues. In nucleotides, the CDR3 is TGCAGCGCTGCCGCAGGGGTGAACACTGAAGCTTTCTTT. It yields the protein CSAAAGVNTEAFF.

V is TRBV4-3 and J is TRBJ2-2, with 8 bases fitting TRBD1. V was pared by 6 bases and J by 5 bases, with 5 bases of the junction left unmatched. The germline gives CDR1 LGHNA, CDR2 YSLEER. The CDR3 covers 14 residues. The CDR3 nucleotides are TGCGCCAGCAGTCGCACAGGGGGTACCGGGGAGCTGTTTTTT. This sequence encodes CASSRTGGTGELFF.

In this sample, this clonotype turned up many times. The rearrangement joins TRBV7-9 to TRBJ2-2, with a tentative D call TRBD2 (5 bases). The CDR3 covers 14 residues. Trimming removed 2 bases at V and 6 bases at J, with 10 bases between. CDR1 SEHNR and CDR2 FQNEAQ come from the germline V gene (reference sequence). CDR3 loop: CASSLIRGSGELFF. In DNA form, the CDR3 reads TGTGCCAGCAGCTTAATTCGGGGATCCGGGGAGCTGTTTTTT.

This chain joins TRBV12-3 or TRBV12-4 and TRBJ2-3; 14 bases match TRBD2. The V segment lost 5 bases and the J segment 2 bases; nucleotides outside the gene matches: 6. The CDR3 has 17 residues. The CDR3 DNA reads as TGTGCCAGCAGTCACGGGACTAGCGGGAGAATCACAGATACGCAGTATTTT. Its translation is CASSHGTSGRITDTQYF.

The chain uses TRBV24-1 and TRBJ2-2; D tentatively reads TRBD1 or TRBD2 (5 bases each). The germline V and J ends were trimmed by 0 bases and 2 bases, with 15 bases remaining between them. CDR3 size: 18 residues. Germline V gene lookup returns CDR1 KGHDR and CDR2 SFDVKD. Here the CDR3 reads CATSDLLSGQFNTGELFF. The DNA of the CDR3 is TGTGCCACCAGTGATTTGCTGTCGGGGCAGTTTAACACCGGGGAGCTGTTTTTT.

This rearrangement joins TRBV27 to TRBJ1-1, with 9 bases identical to TRBD1. This CDR3 has 14 amino acids. The V segment lost 4 bases and the J segment 5 bases; nucleotides outside the gene matches: 5. The germline V gene encodes CDR1 MNHEY and CDR2 SMNVEV (reference sequence). The CDR3, as DNA: TGTGCCAGCAGTTCGACAGGGGGATGGACTGAAGCTTTCTTT. Protein sequence: CASSSTGGWTEAFF.

The genes are TRBV6-5 and TRBJ2-4; TRBD1 matches 7 bases. Germline loops: CDR1 MNHEY, CDR2 SVGAGI. The V gene end was trimmed by 2 bases and the J gene end by 6 bases; junction bases not matched to a gene: 13. The CDR3 is made up of 17 amino acids. DNA for the CDR3: TGTGCCAGCAGTTACAGGTCGGACAGGCTAGGGGGAAACATTCAGTACTTC. This translates into CASSYRSDRLGGNIQYF.

This clonotype has just a few counts. DNA for the CDR3: TGTGCCAGCGTACGAAGTAGCTCTGGGGCCAACGTCCTGACTTTC. It is translated as CASVRSSSGANVLTF. The rearrangement uses TRBV28 and TRBJ2-6; the D is unclear. The CDR3 has 15 amino acids. CDR1 is MDHEN, CDR2 SYDVKM, per germline. V was cut by 8 bases and J by 0 bases, with 11 bases left in between.

The sample holds many counts of this clonotype. CDR3 in amino acids: CASSLGVFTDTQYF. The DNA for the CDR3 is TGTGCCAGCAGCTTAGGAGTCTTTACAGATACGCAGTATTTT. This chain links TRBV11-2 with TRBJ2-3, with D unclear. The CDR3 has 14 residues. Trimming left V 1 base short and J 3 bases short, with 8 bases between. The germline V gene encodes CDR1 SGHAT and CDR2 FQNNGV. The variable domain in full, completed from reference TRBV11-2 and TRBJ2-3, reads EAGVAQSPRYKIIEKRQSVAFWCNPISGHATLYWYQQILGQGPKLLIQFQNNGVVDDSQLPKDRFSAERLKGVDSTLKIQPAKLEDSAVYLCASSLGVFTDTQYFGPGTRLTVL.

This chain uses TRBV5-4 with TRBJ2-3, with 8 bases identical to TRBD2. The J segment lost 3 bases and the V segment lost 4 bases, leaving 10 bases of the junction unmatched. Germline V gives CDR1 SGHNT, CDR2 YYREEE (reference sequence). The CDR3 is made up of 16 amino acids. The CDR3 nucleotides read TGTGCCAGCAGCCTCGAGCGGGGGAGTAGGACAGATACGCAGTATTTT. Its protein is CASSLERGSRTDTQYF.

This clonotype was counted at least ten times. The chain uses TRBV12-5 and TRBJ2-2; no definite D call. V shed 3 bases and J shed 0 bases, with 2 bases lying between them. CDR1 is LGHNT and CDR2 is FRNRAP in the germline V gene. This CDR3 has 13 amino acids. Here the CDR3 reads CASGLTNTGELFF. The CDR3, as DNA: TGTGCTAGTGGTTTAACGAACACCGGGGAGCTGTTTTTT.

This clonotype has a handful of counts. The V call is TRBV5-4, the J call TRBJ1-1, with a weak D call TRBD1 (5 bases). V was clipped by 1 base and J by 6 bases, with 13 bases between them. The CDR3 totals 14 residues. CDR1 and CDR2 from the germline V gene are SGHNT and YYREEE (reference sequence). The CDR3 protein is CASSLPGAGAEAFF. The CDR3 DNA reads TGTGCCAGCAGCTTGCCCGGGGCGGGGGCTGAAGCTTTCTTT.

This clonotype has only a few counts. The genes are TRBV5-1 and TRBJ1-4, with 8 bases that match TRBD1. The CDR3 consists of 17 residues. CDR1 is SGHRS, CDR2 YFSETQ, per germline. The ends lost 0 bases at V and 3 bases at J; junction bases unmatched: 7. In DNA form, the CDR3 reads TGCGCCAGCAGCTTGGGACGGGACAGGACATCTAATGAAAAACTGTTTTTT. Encoded protein: CASSLGRDRTSNEKLFF. Variable domain in full (rest from reference TRBV5-1 and TRBJ1-4): KAGVTQTPRYLIKTRGQQVTLSCSPISGHRSVSWYQQTPGQGLQFLFEYFSETQRNKGNFPGRFSGRQFSNSRSEMNVSTLELGDSALYLCASSLGRDRTSNEKLFFGSGTQLSVL.

This clonotype was counted a few times. The chain combines TRBV6-4 with TRBJ2-1; possibly TRBD1 for D (6 bases). The CDR3 contains 15 residues. The V gene lost 3 bases and the J gene lost 5 bases, with 14 bases spanning the gap. The V gene's germline CDR1 is MRHNA and CDR2 SNTAGT. CDR3 region: CASSEEQGFHNEQFF. CDR3 nucleotides: TGTGCCAGCAGTGAGGAACAGGGATTTCACAATGAGCAGTTCTTC.

This clonotype was seen a handful of times. The chain uses TRBV27 and TRBJ2-2, with D possibly being TRBD1 or TRBD2 (5 bases each). V was trimmed by 4 bases and J by 4 bases, leaving 13 bases between them. The CDR3 covers 15 residues. From germline, CDR1 is MNHEY and CDR2 SMNVEV (reference sequence). The chain's CDR3 is CASSSLGAGTGELFF. The CDR3 nucleotides read TGTGCCAGCAGTTCTCTCGGGGCGGGCACCGGGGAGCTGTTTTTT.

This chain connects TRBV10-3 to TRBJ2-7; TRBD1 matches 7 bases. The CDR3 is 13 residues long. Germline CDR1 and CDR2: ENHRY and SYGVKD. V was pared by 6 bases and J by 6 bases, with 8 bases of the junction left unmatched. CDR3 sequence (DNA): TGTGCCATCAGCTTAGACAGGGCTGGCGAGCAGTACTTC. This codes for CAISLDRAGEQYF.

The chain has TRBV25-1 and TRBJ1-4, with D possibly matching TRBD1 (5 bases). Trimming took 4 bases from V and 7 from J, leaving 13 bases between them. The CDR3 is 14 amino acids. Germline-derived CDR1 and CDR2 are MGHDK and SYGVNS. The CDR3 here is CASSAAGGSEKLFF. In nucleotides, the CDR3 is TGTGCCAGCAGTGCCGCCGGGGGAAGTGAAAAACTGTTTTTT.

This clonotype was recorded a few times. The chain links TRBV2 to TRBJ1-5, with 8 bases that match TRBD1. The length of the CDR3 is 15 residues. Germline V gene lookup returns CDR1 SNHLY and CDR2 FYNNEI. The ends lost 4 bases at V and 4 bases at J; junction bases unmatched: 6. The CDR3 protein is CASSVGQGRNQPQHF. The CDR3 DNA is TGTGCCAGCAGTGTAGGACAGGGAAGAAATCAGCCCCAGCATTTT.

Many counts were recorded for this clonotype. The rearrangement uses TRBV20-1 and TRBJ1-5, with D unresolved. Germline V gene sequence: CDR1 DFQATT, CDR2 SNEGSKA (reference sequence). The CDR3 consists of 15 residues. Trimming shortened V by 0 bases and J by 6 bases, and 15 bases separated the two germline ends. CDR3 region: CSARDRAAGSQPQHF. For the CDR3, the DNA is TGCAGTGCTAGAGATCGGGCAGCCGGGTCTCAGCCCCAGCATTTT.

This clonotype occurred a few times. The rearrangement joins TRBV19 to TRBJ2-3, with D hard to call. The CDR3 is made up of 14 amino acids. Germline CDR1 LNHDA, CDR2 SQIVND (reference sequence). V shed 3 bases and J shed 1 base, with 8 bases lying between them. CDR3: CASSMGSRTDTQYF. CDR3 bases: TGTGCCAGTAGTATGGGCAGTCGCACAGATACGCAGTATTTT.